Listed below are T cell receptor beta chains from one sample, sequenced in a study of blood T cells in healthy people across ages. One entry per CDR3 protein results from TCRdb running MiXCR on the 5' RACE reads. The sample lists some 1.1 million distinct CDR3 sequences; 35% to 45% were seen once. The sequenced sample consisted of blood. The receptors were gathered from a man between 18 and 35 years old in good health. Each CDR3 is given with its conserved first and last residue. D genes are given only for firm matches. The size entry is marked missing in some rows and otherwise reads once, few, many or a size class.

D gene	J gene	clone size	V gene	CDR3 DNA	CDR3 protein
NA	TRBJ2-1	NA	TRBV6-1	TGTGCCAGCAGTGAAGGAGCTGGGGACTTTGAGCAGTTCTTC	CASSEGAGDFEQFF
TRBD1	TRBJ1-4	NA	TRBV4-3	TGCGCCAGCAGCCCTGGACAGGGAGAGGGGGCAACTAATGAAAAACTGTTTTTT	CASSPGQGEGATNEKLFF
NA	TRBJ2-2	NA	TRBV27	TGTGCCAGCAAACGCGAGCTTACGAACACCGGGGAGCTGTTTTTT	CASKRELTNTGELFF
NA	TRBJ1-5	few	TRBV6-6	TGTGCCAGCGATAGGCTAGGGAATCAGCCCCAGCATTTT	CASDRLGNQPQHF
NA	TRBJ2-2	NA	TRBV12-3/TRBV12-4	TGTGCCAGCAGTTTTACCGGGACTGTGGGCACCGGGGAGCTGTTTTTT	CASSFTGTVGTGELFF
NA	TRBJ1-4	few	TRBV7-3	TGTGCCAGCAGCTTAATGTGGGGTGAAAAACTGTTTTTT	CASSLMWGEKLFF
TRBD2	TRBJ2-2	NA	TRBV7-8	TGTGCCAGCCTACCGGGACTAGCGGGGGACTCGAACACCGGGGAGCTGTTTTTT	CASLPGLAGDSNTGELFF
NA	TRBJ2-7	once	TRBV6-2/TRBV6-3	TGTGCCAGCAGGACCGGGACTCGGACAAGATACAATGAGCAGTACTTC	CASRTGTRTRYNEQYF
TRBD1	TRBJ2-1	few	TRBV6-4	TGTGCCAGCAGTGACGAGGGGGCAAGCTCCTACAATGGGCAGTTCTTC	CASSDEGASSYNGQFF
TRBD1	TRBJ1-2	many	TRBV6-6	TGTGCCAGCAGGACAGGGGACTATGGCTACACCTTC	CASRTGDYGYTF
TRBD2	TRBJ2-1	NA	TRBV5-8	TGTGCCAGCAGGCGGACTAGCGGGGGGAATGAGCAGTTCTTC	CASRRTSGGNEQFF
NA	TRBJ2-1	NA	TRBV5-1	TGCGCCAGCAGCTCTAGCGTCGGCACAGCTTACAATGAGCAGTTCTTC	CASSSSVGTAYNEQFF
NA	TRBJ2-3	NA	TRBV20-1	TGCAGTGCTAGAGCCCCGGCATCAGATACGCAGTATTTT	CSARAPASDTQYF
NA	TRBJ2-3	NA	TRBV6-5	TGTGCCAGCAGTTACGGTCGCCCAACTAGCACAGATACGCAGTATTTT	CASSYGRPTSTDTQYF
TRBD1	TRBJ1-1	few	TRBV5-1	TGCGCCAGCAGCTTGGGTGGCGCGTCAGGGGGCACTGAAGCTTTCTTT	CASSLGGASGGTEAFF
NA	TRBJ2-3	NA	TRBV6-2/TRBV6-3	TGTGCCAGCAGTTATAGAAGCGCTTACACAGATACGCAGTATTTT	CASSYRSAYTDTQYF
NA	TRBJ1-2	NA	TRBV7-7	TGTGCTAGCAGCCAAAGGGAGGGGCGAGGACCTAACTATGGCTACACCTTC	CASSQREGRGPNYGYTF
NA	TRBJ1-5	few	TRBV27	TGTGCCAGCAGTTTAGATAAATACAATCAGCCCCAGCATTTT	CASSLDKYNQPQHF
TRBD1	TRBJ1-1	few	TRBV30	TGTGCCTGGAGTCAGGGGGCGGTAATTGAAGCTTTCTTT	CAWSQGAVIEAFF
NA	TRBJ1-1	NA	TRBV18	TGTGCCAGCTCACCATCCGAGGGCCGAACTGAAGCTTTCTTT	CASSPSEGRTEAFF
NA	TRBJ2-2	NA	TRBV29-1	TGCAGCGTTTTCGTCCAAAACACCGGGGAGCTGTTTTTT	CSVFVQNTGELFF
NA	TRBJ1-1	few	TRBV11-1	TGTGCCAGCAGCTTAGTGTCCAGGGGAGGACTGACCACTGAAGCTTTCTTT	CASSLVSRGGLTTEAFF
NA	TRBJ2-7	few	TRBV9	TGTGCCAGCAGCGTAGAGGCAGGGACCAACGAGCAGTACTTC	CASSVEAGTNEQYF
NA	TRBJ2-5	NA	TRBV5-1	TGCGCCAGCAGCTTGGCGGTTAGACAAGAGACCCAGTACTTC	CASSLAVRQETQYF
TRBD1	TRBJ1-6	NA	TRBV4-2	TGTGCCAGCAGTCAAGAGGGACAGGGTTCCTTATCACCCCTCCACTTT	CASSQEGQGSLSPLHF
TRBD1	TRBJ1-5	NA	TRBV6-5	TGTGCCAGCAGTTTAAACCGGGACAGAAATCAGCCCCAGCATTTT	CASSLNRDRNQPQHF
NA	TRBJ1-1	NA	TRBV3-1	TGTGCCAGCAGCCAGGATTTTAGGACTTTTGAAGCTTTCTTT	CASSQDFRTFEAFF
NA	TRBJ2-2	NA	TRBV12-3/TRBV12-4	TGTGCCAGCAGTTTACGAGGGGTTCAGGCCGGGGAGCTGTTTTTT	CASSLRGVQAGELFF
TRBD2	TRBJ2-3	NA	TRBV28	TGTGCCAGCAGCGTTCGGGGGGGTCCCACAGATACGCAGTATTTT	CASSVRGGPTDTQYF
NA	TRBJ1-2	NA	TRBV29-1	TGCAGCGTTTCGACTCGGCAGAACCCTAACTATGGCTACACCTTC	CSVSTRQNPNYGYTF
TRBD1	TRBJ2-2	NA	TRBV20-1	TGCAGTGCTAGAGATCAGGGACAGGGATCGTGGACCGGGGAGCTGTTTTTT	CSARDQGQGSWTGELFF
NA	TRBJ2-5	NA	TRBV4-2	TGTGCCAGCAGCCAAGCGGGGGCACAAGAGACCCAGTACTTC	CASSQAGAQETQYF
NA	TRBJ1-2	few	TRBV19	TGTGCCAGTACTGGGGACGGCTACACCTTC	CASTGDGYTF
NA	TRBJ1-1	NA	TRBV30	TGTGCCTGGAGTGCCCAATCAGGGTTTAGGGCTGAAGCTTTCTTT	CAWSAQSGFRAEAFF
TRBD1	TRBJ2-5	few	TRBV12-3/TRBV12-4	TGTGCCAGCAGTCCGGGACAGGGGAGTTGGGAGACCCAGTACTTC	CASSPGQGSWETQYF
NA	TRBJ2-7	few	TRBV9	TGTGCCAGCAGCGTAGTCCCGGACGGATTAAGCTACGAGCAGTACTTC	CASSVVPDGLSYEQYF
NA	TRBJ1-4	NA	TRBV4-1	TGCGCCAGCAGCCAAGATGGTGCACGGGCACAGGAAAAACTGTTTTTT	CASSQDGARAQEKLFF
NA	TRBJ2-1	few	TRBV4-2	TGTGCCAGCAGCCAAGGGAGGACGCGGGGCTACAATGAGCAGTTCTTC	CASSQGRTRGYNEQFF
NA	TRBJ2-3	NA	TRBV10-3	TGTGTCATCAGTGAGTCGGGGACAACTAGCACAGATACGCAGTATTTT	CVISESGTTSTDTQYF
NA	TRBJ2-3	NA	TRBV9	TGTGCCGGCAGCTCCGATGGCGGGATCACAGATACGCAGTATTTT	CAGSSDGGITDTQYF
NA	TRBJ1-5	NA	TRBV7-2	TGTGCCAGCAGCGGATCACTAGATCAGCCCCAGCATTTT	CASSGSLDQPQHF
NA	TRBJ2-5	NA	TRBV20-1	TGCAGTGCTAGAGGAGTGCGAGAAGCGTCGGCAGAGACCCAGTACTTC	CSARGVREASAETQYF
NA	TRBJ1-2	NA	TRBV7-2	TGTGCCAGCAGCTTTGGACAGAACGATGGCTACACCTTC	CASSFGQNDGYTF
NA	TRBJ2-3	many	TRBV4-2	TGTGCCAGCAGCCTCCTACAGGGAGGCACAGATACGCAGTATTTT	CASSLLQGGTDTQYF
NA	TRBJ2-1	NA	TRBV20-1	TGCAGTGCTAGTGCGCCTACCTCCTACAATGAGCAGTTCTTC	CSASAPTSYNEQFF
NA	TRBJ2-1	NA	TRBV7-9	TGTGCCAGCAGTCCTATTAGTTCCTACAATGAGCAGTTCTTC	CASSPISSYNEQFF
NA	TRBJ2-5	NA	TRBV12-5	TGTGCTAGTGGAGCCCCTTGGCCCCTCCAAGAGACCCAGTACTTC	CASGAPWPLQETQYF
NA	TRBJ2-1	NA	TRBV20-1	TGCAGTGCTTCGGATCGGACCAGGAGCTCCTACAATGAGCAGTTCTTC	CSASDRTRSSYNEQFF
TRBD1	TRBJ1-1	few	TRBV7-2	TGTGCCAGCAGCTTAGTCGGACAGGGGGCCTTAAACACTGAAGCTTTCTTT	CASSLVGQGALNTEAFF
NA	TRBJ1-3	few	TRBV4-3	TGCGCCAGCAGCCAAGATAGGGTGAGGGCTGGAAACACCATATATTTT	CASSQDRVRAGNTIYF
NA	TRBJ1-2	NA	TRBV20-1	TGCAGTGCTATGATGTCGGGGAGCTATGGCTACACCTTC	CSAMMSGSYGYTF
NA	TRBJ2-7	few	TRBV12-3/TRBV12-4	TGTGCCAGCAGTCCACTAGCTGAAGGGGCCTACGAGCAGTACTTC	CASSPLAEGAYEQYF
NA	TRBJ2-3	few	TRBV7-9	TGTGCCAGCAGCTTGAGGGCTACCACAGATACGCAGTATTTT	CASSLRATTDTQYF
NA	TRBJ1-5	NA	TRBV2	TGTGCCAGCAGTGAAGCGGCCGGGACCCCTAGCAATCAGCCCCAGCATTTT	CASSEAAGTPSNQPQHF
NA	TRBJ2-7	NA	TRBV20-1	TGCAGTGCTAGCGGGGGACGGGCCTACGAGCAGTACTTC	CSASGGRAYEQYF
NA	TRBJ1-4	NA	TRBV12-3/TRBV12-4	TGTGCCAGCAGCCTATCCCGGGTCCGCCCTTTCCTTAATGAAAAACTGTTTTTT	CASSLSRVRPFLNEKLFF
NA	TRBJ2-3	NA	TRBV15	TGTGCCACCAGCCTTAATTACCGAGATACGCAGTATTTT	CATSLNYRDTQYF
NA	TRBJ2-2	NA	TRBV6-2/TRBV6-3	TGTGCCAGCAGGAGAACAGAGTACACCGGGGAGCTGTTTTTT	CASRRTEYTGELFF
NA	TRBJ1-2	NA	TRBV12-3/TRBV12-4	TGTGCCAGCAGTTTAGCAGGCTCTTGCGGCTACACCTTC	CASSLAGSCGYTF
NA	TRBJ2-1	NA	TRBV9	TGTGCCAGCAGCGTAGACCCGGATCCCTCCTACAATGAGCAGTTCTTC	CASSVDPDPSYNEQFF